The 30 T cell receptor beta chains in this list originate from one sample, sequenced in a study of long-term antiretroviral therapy in people with HIV. They ran version v3.0 of the immunoSEQ assay at survey level. TCRdb's table, derived via immunoSEQ multiplex PCR, lists solely in-frame clones and lacks some. The sample includes 20,000 or so clones, around four fifths of them seen just once. This material consisted of unsorted PBMCs, taken 1.9 years after starting antiretroviral therapy. Receptors originate from a woman aged 45-60 years with HIV.

This chain links TRBV2 with TRBJ1-5; 10 bases map to TRBD1. The CDR3 extends over 17 amino acids. V lost 6 bases and J lost 0; bases outside the gene matches: 8. Germline CDR1 and CDR2: SNHLY and FYNNEI. CDR3 in amino acids: CASRRPGTGDSNQPQHF. The CDR3, as DNA: TGTGCCAGCAGACGTCCCGGGACAGGGGATAGCAATCAGCCCCAGCATTTT. Full variable domain (rest looked up from reference TRBV2 and TRBJ1-5): EPEVTQTPSHQVTQMGQEVILRCVPISNHLYFYWYRQILGQKVEFLVSFYNNEISEKSEIFDDQFSVERPDGSNFTLKIRSTKLEDSAMYFCASRRPGTGDSNQPQHFGDGTRLSIL.

V usage is TRBV4-2 and J usage is TRBJ1-2, with a weak D call TRBD1 (6 bases). Trimming took off 4 bases at V and 4 bases at J, with 28 bases between the two ends. The CDR3 is made up of 19 amino acids. Germline V gives CDR1 LGHNA, CDR2 YNFKEQ. The CDR3 DNA is TGTGCCAGCAGCCCAGAACCAGGTGCAACAGGGAGCCCCATCTATGGCTACACCTTC. Its protein product is CASSPEPGATGSPIYGYTF.

The chain carries TRBV9 and TRBJ2-2; D possibly corresponds to TRBD2 (6 bases). Germline V gives CDR1 SGDLS, CDR2 YYNGEE. The CDR3 contains 15 residues. Trimming pared 2 bases from V and 7 bases from J, leaving 15 bases between. CDR3 nucleotides: TGTGCCAGCAGCGTCGGCCGCGGGGATGACGGGGAGCTGTTTTTT. This codes for CASSVGRGDDGELFF.

The chain couples TRBV27 to TRBJ1-5, with D hard to call. The CDR3 totals 15 residues. In germline, CDR1 is MNHEY, CDR2 SMNVEV (reference sequence). V lost 1 base, J lost 2 bases, and 9 bases lay in between. In DNA form, the CDR3 reads TGTGCCAGCAGTTTATTGGCAGCCGGCAATCAGCCCCAGCATTTT. Encoded protein: CASSLLAAGNQPQHF.

This rearrangement joins TRBV5-1 to TRBJ2-1, with 16 nucleotides matching TRBD2. J lost 7 bases, V lost 7 bases, and 11 bases had no gene match. The CDR3 loop spans 17 amino acids. Germline values: CDR1 SGHRS, CDR2 YFSETQ. The CDR3 bases are TGCGCCAGCGCTGGGACTAGCGGGGGGGGTTTCTGGAATGAGCAGTTCTTC. This sequence encodes CASAGTSGGGFWNEQFF.

V is TRBV4-3 and J is TRBJ2-7; D is undetermined. The V end lost 0 bases, the J end lost 1 base, and 13 bases lay between the germline ends. The germline gives CDR1 LGHNA, CDR2 YSLEER. The CDR3 has 16 amino acids. As DNA, the CDR3 is TGCGCCAGCAGCCAAGATCGAGGAGAAGGGTCCTACGAGCAGTACTTC. Its translation: CASSQDRGEGSYEQYF.

CDR3 residues: CASSLRGQGGELFF. The CDR3 DNA is TGCGCCAGCAGTCTAAGGGGGCAGGGCGGGGAGCTGTTTTTT. V gene TRBV23-1 combines with J gene TRBJ2-2, with TRBD1 matching over 7 bases. TRBV23-1 is recorded as an ORF, its role being uncertain. The CDR3 extends over 14 amino acids. The junction had 6 bases not matched to a gene; V was cut back by 4 bases and J by 7 bases.

The chain couples TRBV19 to TRBJ1-2, with D perhaps TRBD1 (6 bases). The ends were cut back, 6 bases at V and 0 bases at J, with 14 bases in the middle. The germline CDR1 and CDR2 sequences are LNHDA and SQIVND (reference sequence). The CDR3 sequence is 15 residues long. The CDR3 protein is CASSIYGQPNYGYTF. The CDR3 DNA reads TGTGCCAGTAGCATCTACGGACAGCCTAACTATGGCTACACCTTC.

V is TRBV6-1 and J is TRBJ1-3, with 8 bases that match TRBD1. The V and J ends lost 8 bases and 4 bases, in that order; junction bases with no gene match: 7. Germline V CDR1 and CDR2: MNHNS, SASEGT. The CDR3 covers 14 residues. CDR3 amino acids: CASSYDRGGNTIYF. CDR3 bases: TGTGCCAGCTCATACGACAGGGGAGGAAACACCATATATTTT.

The chain joins TRBV6-6 to TRBJ2-1; 7 bases match TRBD1. The trim removed 6 bases at V and 9 bases at J, leaving 5 bases unmatched. Germline CDR1 MNHNY, CDR2 SVGAGI (reference sequence). This CDR3 spans 12 amino acids. As DNA, the CDR3 is TGTGCCAGCAGATCCACAGGGGCTGAGCAGTTCTTC. Translating it yields CASRSTGAEQFF.

This rearrangement joins TRBV7-9 to TRBJ2-3; no definite D call. The CDR3 covers 12 residues. The germline V gene has CDR1 SEHNR and CDR2 FQNEAQ (reference sequence). The V end lost 4 bases, the J end lost 5 bases, and 7 bases lay between the germline ends. The DNA of the CDR3 is TGTGCCAGCAGCTCCTCGGTAGATACGCAGTATTTT. This gives the protein CASSSSVDTQYF.

V usage is TRBV27 and J usage is TRBJ2-1, with D perhaps matching TRBD1 (6 bases). CDR3 length equals 14 residues. CDR1 is MNHEY and CDR2 is SMNVEV in the germline V gene (reference sequence). V was shortened by 6 bases and J by 3 bases, with 12 bases between the two germline ends. In DNA, the CDR3 is TGTGCCAGCAGCGACCGGACAGTCTACAATGAGCAGTTCTTC. Translated, it gives CASSDRTVYNEQFF.

This chain uses TRBV19 with TRBJ1-4, with 10 bases that match TRBD1. The CDR3 is made up of 17 amino acids. Trimming cost V 5 bases and J 1 base; bases outside gene matches: 7. Germline CDR1 LNHDA, CDR2 SQIVND (reference sequence). Here the CDR3 DNA reads TGTGCCAGTAGTTCGGGACAGGGGCGCGGAACTAATGAAAAACTGTTTTTT. It specifies CASSSGQGRGTNEKLFF.

V and J are TRBV5-5 and TRBJ1-1; D not resolved. Trimming stripped 1 base from V and 1 base from J, with 5 bases between. This CDR3 region has 13 residues. Germline V lookup: CDR1 SGHKS, CDR2 YYEKEE (reference sequence). CDR3 nucleotides: TGTGCCAGCAGCTTGCTGGGGAACACTGAAGCTTTCTTT. This codes for CASSLLGNTEAFF.

The chain links TRBV6-1 to TRBJ2-4; D is unclear. Per the germline V gene, CDR1 is MNHNS and CDR2 is SASEGT. The CDR3 loop spans 17 amino acids. Between the trimmed V and J ends, which lost 2 bases and 1 base, there was a span of 15 bases. This chain's CDR3 is CASSERAGDTAKNIQYF. In nucleotides, the CDR3 is TGTGCCAGCAGTGAAAGGGCCGGTGACACGGCCAAAAACATTCAGTACTTC.

In this sample, this clone turned up a few times. The CDR3 nucleotides read TGTGCCAGCAGTTACGGGCAAAATAATTCACCCCTCCACTTT. Encoded protein: CASSYGQNNSPLHF. J is TRBJ1-6 and V is TRBV6-5; no definite D call. Per the germline V gene, CDR1 is MNHEY and CDR2 is SVGAGI. The ends were cut back, 2 bases at V and 5 bases at J, with 7 bases in the middle. The CDR3 length is 14 residues.

This chain joins TRBV5-6 and TRBJ1-1; D might be TRBD1 (5 bases). V lost 5 bases to trimming and J lost 11 bases, with 22 bases between them. Germline V gene lookup returns CDR1 SGHDT and CDR2 YYEEEE. The CDR3 has 14 amino acids. The CDR3 region has the DNA TGTGCCAGCAGAGAGAGGGGAAGGGGTTGGCGGGCTTTCTTT. As protein: CASRERGRGWRAFF.

This rearrangement joins TRBV7-2 to TRBJ2-1; a possible D gene is TRBD1 (5 bases). The CDR3 is made up of 15 amino acids. Germline V gene data show CDR1 as SGHTA and CDR2 as FQGNSA. The V gene lost 1 base and the J gene lost 0 bases, with 7 bases spanning the gap. CDR3 protein: CASSLGQGSYNEQFF. The CDR3 DNA reads TGTGCCAGCAGCTTAGGGCAGGGCTCCTACAATGAGCAGTTCTTC.

The genes are TRBV7-6 and TRBJ2-3, with 9 bases fitting TRBD2. V lost 1 base, J lost 3 bases, and 8 bases stayed unmatched. Germline V gene lookup returns CDR1 SGHVS and CDR2 FNYEAQ. The CDR3 totals 17 residues. CDR3 nucleotides: TGTGCCAGCAGCTTAGGTCTTCGCGGGGGGGTTACAGATACGCAGTATTTT. Protein product: CASSLGLRGGVTDTQYF.

V is TRBV11-2 and J is TRBJ2-7, with unresolved D. Germline CDR1 and CDR2: SGHAT and FQNNGV. The CDR3 contains 13 residues. The ends were cut back, 3 bases at V and 1 base at J, with 7 bases in the middle. For the CDR3, the DNA is TGTGCCAGCAGCTTCCCCGGATCCTACGAGCAGTACTTC. Protein product: CASSFPGSYEQYF.

The chain couples TRBV5-1 to TRBJ2-7, with 8 bases fitting TRBD2. Trimming took 0 bases from V and 4 from J; bases not matched to a gene: 6. Germline V gene data show CDR1 as SGHRS and CDR2 as YFSETQ. The CDR3 totals 15 residues. The CDR3 is CASSLGSGGGYEQYF. The CDR3 DNA is TGCGCCAGCAGCTTGGGAAGCGGGGGTGGGTACGAGCAGTACTTC.

J is TRBJ2-5 and V is TRBV11-2; no clear D gene. The germline V gene encodes CDR1 SGHAT and CDR2 FQNNGV. The CDR3 has 19 residues. The V gene lost 5 bases and the J gene lost 4 bases, with 29 bases spanning the gap. CDR3 protein: CASSHGVHVSPLSRETQYF. CDR3 bases: TGTGCCAGCAGCCATGGGGTGCACGTATCACCCCTTTCTCGAGAGACCCAGTACTTC. The variable domain in full, completed from reference TRBV11-2 and TRBJ2-5, reads EAGVAQSPRYKIIEKRQSVAFWCNPISGHATLYWYQQILGQGPKLLIQFQNNGVVDDSQLPKDRFSAERLKGVDSTLKIQPAKLEDSAVYLCASSHGVHVSPLSRETQYFGPGTRLLVL.

V is TRBV9 and J is TRBJ1-3; no reliable D call. The CDR3 covers 13 residues. The V end lost 3 bases, the J end lost 5 bases, and 9 bases lay between the germline ends. Per germline, CDR1 SGDLS and CDR2 YYNGEE. The CDR3 nucleotides are TGTGCCAGCAGCGCCCAGACCCGAAACACCATATATTTT. Translation gives CASSAQTRNTIYF.

This rearrangement joins TRBV6-5 to TRBJ1-1, with 7 bases identical to TRBD1. The CDR3 is made up of 12 amino acids. Germline assignment: CDR1 MNHEY and CDR2 SVGAGI. After removal of 6 bases from V and 9 bases from J, the junction contained 7 bases not matched to a gene. The CDR3 nucleotides read TGTGCCAGCAGGCCAACACAGGGGCAAGCTTTCTTT. This encodes CASRPTQGQAFF.

V and J are TRBV4-1 and TRBJ2-3, with D possibly being TRBD1 (6 bases). Trimming stripped 2 bases from V and 3 bases from J, with 27 bases between. Germline V lookup: CDR1 MGHRA, CDR2 YSYEKL. The CDR3 totals 20 residues. The CDR3 is CASSQPRTADLPWGTDTQYF. In nucleotides, the CDR3 is TGCGCCAGCAGCCAACCCCGGACAGCAGACCTCCCCTGGGGTACAGATACGCAGTATTTT.

The chain carries TRBV11-2 and TRBJ1-2; D is unclear. V shed 4 bases and J shed 8 bases, with 26 bases lying between them. CDR3 length: 17 residues. CDR1 is SGHAT, CDR2 FQNNGV, per germline. CDR3 loop: CASSSIRLDWGPKGYTF. Written as DNA, the CDR3 is TGTGCCAGCAGCTCAATACGCTTAGATTGGGGTCCCAAGGGCTACACCTTC.

The chain is built from TRBV7-8 and TRBJ2-7; 8 bases are a match to TRBD1. Germline V lookup: CDR1 SGHVS, CDR2 FQNEAQ. The junction had 4 bases not matched to a gene; V was cut back by 5 bases and J by 4 bases. This CDR3 is 13 amino acids long. CDR3 DNA: TGTGCCAGCAGCCCCGACAGGGGTTACGAGCAGTACTTC. Translated: CASSPDRGYEQYF.

The gene calls are TRBV2 and TRBJ2-1, with 7 bases that match TRBD2. Germline V gene lookup returns CDR1 SNHLY and CDR2 FYNNEI. Trimming cost V 4 bases and J 8 bases; bases outside gene matches: 11. The CDR3 consists of 15 residues. The CDR3 region is CASSAFFEGGDEQFF. In DNA form, the CDR3 reads TGTGCCAGCAGTGCCTTCTTCGAGGGAGGGGATGAGCAGTTCTTC.

The chain combines TRBV7-9 with TRBJ1-3, with 9 bases aligning to TRBD1. This CDR3 spans 17 amino acids. CDR1 is SEHNR and CDR2 is FQNEAQ in the germline V gene (reference sequence). V lost 1 base, J lost 3 bases, and 7 bases stayed unmatched. CDR3 region: CASSLGLQGASGNTIYF. The CDR3 bases are TGTGCCAGCAGCTTAGGCCTACAGGGGGCAAGTGGAAACACCATATATTTT. The full variable domain, rest sourced from reference TRBV7-9 and TRBJ1-3, is DTGVSQNPRHKITKRGQNVTFRCDPISEHNRLYWYRQTLGQGPEFLTYFQNEAQLEKSRLLSDRFSAERPKGSFSTLEIQRTEQGDSAMYLCASSLGLQGASGNTIYFGEGSWLTVV.

The chain is built from TRBV12-1 and TRBJ1-4; the table gives TRBD1 as D, unverified against the DNA. TRBV12-1 constitutes a pseudogene. The CDR3 consists of 16 residues. CDR3 sequence reads: CASSWTGHYKNEKLFF. The DNA for the CDR3 is TGTGCCAGCAGCTGGACAGGGCATTATAAAAATGAAAAACTGTTTTTT.